This entry concerns a single T cell receptor beta chain. Methods used by the authors: Estimates of nucleated cell counts were drawn from the amplification of reference gene primers. The method was immunoSEQ multiplex PCR; TCRdb's version includes in-frame clones alone and lacks a portion of them. The DNA gave D and trimming, while V, J and clone size come from that table. This sample carries 25,000 to 30,000 clones, 85% to 90% of them seen once, and the ten largest clones take roughly half. The CDR3 runs 13 residues. Germline lookup yields CDR1 KGHSH and CDR2 LQKENI. The ends lost 5 bases at V and 5 bases at J; junction bases unmatched: 4. These data belong to a study of blood T cell repertoires in COVID-19. Looking at the study overall: The United States, Italy and Spain provided the acute and convalescent COVID-19 samples. Sources were T cells, B-cell-depleted T cells, or PBMCs; the material itself was cDNA or gDNA.

Specimen: peripheral blood. The clonotype comes from a human donor with acute or convalescent COVID-19. The donor label of this sample is uncertain. V and J are TRBV18 and TRBJ2-5; TRBD2 aligns across 8 bases. CDR3 bases: TGTGCCAGCTCATCTGCGGGGGGTGAGACCCAGTACTTC. Translation: CASSSAGGETQYF.